The next 16 T cell receptor beta chains were all read from a single sample in a study of blood T cell repertoires in COVID-19 (TCRdb year 2020). Libraries were prepared through the immunoSEQ multiplex PCR assay. In TCRdb, the immuneACCESS table is reduced to in-frame sequences with V and J assigned. These tables do not hold every clone; where another copy was compared, an unresolved V gene accounts for under half, and the others remain unexplained. This sample comprises 130,000 or so clones, 70% to 90% of them detected only once. About 2% of the sample is in the top ten clones. The sequencing sample was made of peripheral blood. The receptors originated from an older man with active COVID-19.

The V gene is TRBV28, the J gene TRBJ1-2; tentative D call: TRBD1 (5 bases). CDR1 is MDHEN, CDR2 SYDVKM, per germline. V gave up 5 bases and J gave up 4 bases, with 11 bases separating them. The CDR3 totals 13 residues. CDR3: CASSPREGYGYTF. CDR3 bases: TGTGCCAGCAGTCCCAGGGAGGGCTATGGCTACACCTTC.

The V gene is TRBV6-5, the J gene TRBJ1-1; a possible D gene is TRBD1 (5 bases). V was pared by 7 bases and J by 1 base, with 13 bases between. This CDR3 has 14 residues. The germline CDR1 and CDR2 sequences are MNHEY and SVGAGI. Written as DNA, the CDR3 is TGTGCCAGCATCCCTCGCGGGGCGAACACTGAAGCTTTCTTT. It is translated as CASIPRGANTEAFF.

This clone appeared once. This rearrangement joins TRBV5-1 to TRBJ2-1, with 9 bases identical to TRBD1. The length of the CDR3 is 13 residues. The trim removed 6 bases at V and 8 bases at J, leaving 6 bases unmatched. The germline gives CDR1 SGHRS, CDR2 YFSETQ. The CDR3, as DNA: TGCGCCAGCAACTGGGACAGGGCCGATGAGCAGTTCTTC. Translated: CASNWDRADEQFF. Drawing the rest from reference TRBV5-1 and TRBJ2-1, the complete variable domain is KAGVTQTPRYLIKTRGQQVTLSCSPISGHRSVSWYQQTPGQGLQFLFEYFSETQRNKGNFPGRFSGRQFSNSRSEMNVSTLELGDSALYLCASNWDRADEQFFGPGTRLTVL.

The gene calls are TRBV5-1 and TRBJ1-3, with D unresolved. CDR3 length equals 15 residues. Trimming shortened V by 0 bases and J by 4 bases, and 11 bases separated the two germline ends. CDR1 is SGHRS and CDR2 is YFSETQ in the germline V gene. The CDR3 DNA follows: TGCGCCAGCAGCTTGGACGGGAGAGCAGGAAACACCATATATTTT. Its protein is CASSLDGRAGNTIYF.

The rearrangement joins TRBV29-1 to TRBJ2-3; tentatively, D is TRBD2 (5 bases). The V gene's germline CDR1 is SQVTM and CDR2 ANQGSEA. The CDR3 is 13 amino acids. V gave up 8 bases and J gave up 0 bases, with 12 bases separating them. The CDR3 bases are TGCAGCCCCCTAGCAACTAGCACAGATACGCAGTATTTT. This sequence encodes CSPLATSTDTQYF.

The table lists this clone with a few counts. The V gene is TRBV28, the J gene TRBJ1-5; perhaps TRBD1 as D (5 bases). This CDR3 comprises 15 residues. V lost 5 bases and J lost 0, with 11 bases in between. CDR1 is MDHEN, CDR2 SYDVKM, per germline. The CDR3 loop reads CASSPWTNSNQPQHF. CDR3 DNA: TGTGCCAGCAGTCCCTGGACAAATAGCAATCAGCCCCAGCATTTT. The variable domain in full, with the rest retrieved from reference TRBV28 and TRBJ1-5, is DVKVTQSSRYLVKRTGEKVFLECVQDMDHENMFWYRQDPGLGLRLIYFSYDVKMKEKGDIPEGYSVSREKKERFSLILESASTNQTSMYLCASSPWTNSNQPQHFGDGTRLSIL.

This clone was seen just once. The V and J genes are TRBV6-6 and TRBJ1-4, with no clear D. This CDR3 region has 13 residues. Trimming stripped 6 bases from V and 4 bases from J, with 9 bases between. Germline values: CDR1 MNHNY, CDR2 SVGAGI (reference sequence). In DNA, the CDR3 is TGTGCCAGCAGCCCCCGCGGTAATGAAAAACTGTTTTTT. Its protein is CASSPRGNEKLFF.

V is TRBV28 and J is TRBJ2-7, with D possibly TRBD2 on 5 matching bases. Trimming took 4 bases from V and 2 from J, leaving 12 bases between them. Germline V CDR1 and CDR2: MDHEN, SYDVKM. This CDR3 spans 14 amino acids. The CDR3 reads CASSSYEGPYEQYF. The CDR3 DNA reads as TGTGCCAGCAGTTCTTACGAGGGCCCCTACGAGCAGTACTTC.

V is TRBV2 and J is TRBJ1-2; D is unclear. Per germline, CDR1 SNHLY and CDR2 FYNNEI. The CDR3 has 11 amino acids. Trimming left V 6 bases short and J 7 bases short, with 9 bases between. The CDR3 nucleotides are TGTGCCAGCAGGGCGCCAGGTGGCTACACCTTC. This sequence encodes CASRAPGGYTF.

The V call is TRBV7-9, the J call TRBJ2-3, with D perhaps matching TRBD1 (6 bases). The V gene lost 1 base and the J gene lost 6 bases, with 8 bases spanning the gap. This CDR3 has 13 amino acids. The germline CDR1 and CDR2 sequences are SEHNR and FQNEAQ (reference sequence). The CDR3 nucleotides are TGTGCCAGCAGCTTAGTGGGACACGATACGCAGTATTTT. Its protein product is CASSLVGHDTQYF.

CDR3 sequence: CASMPGTANQPQHF. The CDR3 DNA reads TGTGCCAGCATGCCCGGGACAGCAAATCAGCCCCAGCATTTT. The chain is built from TRBV28 and TRBJ1-5; TRBD1 matches at 7 bases. CDR1 and CDR2 from the germline V gene are MDHEN and SYDVKM. The V gene end was trimmed by 7 bases and the J gene end by 4 bases; junction bases not matched to a gene: 7. This CDR3 is 14 amino acids long.

This clone showed up just a few times. V and J are TRBV7-2 and TRBJ1-5; the D is unclear. In germline, CDR1 is SGHTA, CDR2 FQGNSA. V dropped 4 bases and J dropped 1 base, with 11 bases sitting between them. The CDR3 spans 15 residues. CDR3 residues: CASSSFSTSNQPQHF. The CDR3 nucleotides read TGTGCCAGCAGCTCCTTCAGTACGAGCAATCAGCCCCAGCATTTT.

The V call is TRBV9, the J call TRBJ2-5; 8 bases fit TRBD2. With 0 bases clipped from V and 5 bases from J, the junction kept 6 bases outside the gene matches. This CDR3 comprises 15 residues. Germline V lookup: CDR1 SGDLS, CDR2 YYNGEE. The CDR3 nucleotides read TGTGCCAGCAGCGTAGGCCCGGGAGGGGCGGAGACCCAGTACTTC. Translating it yields CASSVGPGGAETQYF.

The chain combines TRBV5-6 with TRBJ2-1, with unresolved D. The length of the CDR3 is 13 residues. Germline V gives CDR1 SGHDT, CDR2 YYEEEE. Trimming took 3 bases from V and 8 from J, leaving 12 bases between them. In DNA form, the CDR3 reads TGTGCCAGCAGCTCTATCCACGGTCATGAGCAGTTCTTC. Translating gives CASSSIHGHEQFF.

V is TRBV30 and J is TRBJ2-7; no firm D call. Germline CDR1 and CDR2: GTSNPN and SVGIG (reference sequence). This CDR3 is 11 amino acids long. Trimming took 4 bases from V and 3 from J, leaving 7 bases between them. CDR3 in amino acids: CAWKTVYEQYF. CDR3 bases: TGTGCCTGGAAGACTGTCTACGAGCAGTACTTC. Filled out from reference TRBV30 and TRBJ2-7, the complete variable domain reads SQTIHQWPATLVQPVGSPLSLECTVEGTSNPNLYWYRQAAGRGLQLLFYSVGIGQISSEVPQNLSASRPQDRQFILSSKKLLLSDSGFYLCAWKTVYEQYFGPGTRLTVT.

CDR3 amino acids: CASSRDRGSNYGYTF. CDR3 bases: TGTGCCAGCAGCCGCGACAGGGGATCCAACTATGGCTACACCTTC. This chain joins TRBV3-1 (or the pseudogene TRBV3-2) and TRBJ1-2; 8 nucleotides align to TRBD1. Germline CDR1 LGHDT, CDR2 YNNKEL (reference sequence). The CDR3 is 15 residues long. J lost 2 bases, V lost 4 bases, and 6 bases had no gene match.